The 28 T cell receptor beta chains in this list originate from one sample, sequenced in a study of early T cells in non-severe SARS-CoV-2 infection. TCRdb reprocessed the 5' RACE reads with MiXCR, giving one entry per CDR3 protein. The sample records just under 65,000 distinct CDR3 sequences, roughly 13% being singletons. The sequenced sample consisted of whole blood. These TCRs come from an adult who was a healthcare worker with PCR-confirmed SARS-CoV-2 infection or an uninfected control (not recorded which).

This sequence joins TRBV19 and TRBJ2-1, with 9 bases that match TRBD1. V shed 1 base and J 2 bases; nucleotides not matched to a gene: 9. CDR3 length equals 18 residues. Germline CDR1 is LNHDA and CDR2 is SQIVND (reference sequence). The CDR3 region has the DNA TGTGCCAGTAGTATAGCTCCCCTCCGGGACAGGGCCTACAATGAGCAGTTCTTC. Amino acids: CASSIAPLRDRAYNEQFF. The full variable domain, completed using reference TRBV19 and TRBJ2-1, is DGGITQSPKYLFRKEGQNVTLSCEQNLNHDAMYWYRQDPGQGLRLIYYSQIVNDFQKGDIAEGYSVSREKKESFPLTVTSAQKNPTAFYLCASSIAPLRDRAYNEQFFGPGTRLTVL.

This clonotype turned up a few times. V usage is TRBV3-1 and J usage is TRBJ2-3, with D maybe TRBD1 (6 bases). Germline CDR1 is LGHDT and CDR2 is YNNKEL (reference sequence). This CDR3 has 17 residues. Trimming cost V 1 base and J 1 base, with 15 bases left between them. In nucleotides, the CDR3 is TGTGCCAGCAGCCAAGGGACAGAGCTTCGGGGCACAGATACGCAGTATTTT. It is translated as CASSQGTELRGTDTQYF.

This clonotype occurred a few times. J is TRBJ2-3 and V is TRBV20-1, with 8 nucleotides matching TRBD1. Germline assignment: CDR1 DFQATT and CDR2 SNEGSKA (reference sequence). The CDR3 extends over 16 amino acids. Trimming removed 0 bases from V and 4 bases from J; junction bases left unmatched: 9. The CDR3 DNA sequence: TGCAGTGCTAGAGATAGCGGCAGGGGGCTTTCAGATACGCAGTATTTT. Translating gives CSARDSGRGLSDTQYF.

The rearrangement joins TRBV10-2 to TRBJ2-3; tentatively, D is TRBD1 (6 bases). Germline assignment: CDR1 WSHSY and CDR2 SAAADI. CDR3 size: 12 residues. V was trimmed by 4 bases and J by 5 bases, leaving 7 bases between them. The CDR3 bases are TGCGCCAGCAGTGCACAGGGAGATACGCAGTATTTT. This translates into CASSAQGDTQYF.

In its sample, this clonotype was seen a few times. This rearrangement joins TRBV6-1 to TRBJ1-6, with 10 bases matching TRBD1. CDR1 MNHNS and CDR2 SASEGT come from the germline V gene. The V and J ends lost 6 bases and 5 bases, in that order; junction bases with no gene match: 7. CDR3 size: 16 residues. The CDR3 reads CASSPRDRGDNSPLHF. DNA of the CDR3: TGTGCCAGCAGCCCCAGGGACAGGGGCGATAATTCACCCCTCCACTTT.

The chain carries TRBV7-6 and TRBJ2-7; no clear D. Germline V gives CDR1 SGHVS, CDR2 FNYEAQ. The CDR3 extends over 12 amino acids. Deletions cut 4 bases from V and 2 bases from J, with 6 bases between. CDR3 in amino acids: CASSSRAYEQYF. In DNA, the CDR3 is TGTGCCAGCAGCTCTCGTGCCTACGAGCAGTACTTC.

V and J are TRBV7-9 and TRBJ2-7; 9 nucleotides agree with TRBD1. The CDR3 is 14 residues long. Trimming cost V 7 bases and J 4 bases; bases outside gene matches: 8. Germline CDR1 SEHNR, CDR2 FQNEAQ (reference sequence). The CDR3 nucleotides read TGTGCCAGCACTCTAGCAGGGACAGGGTACGAGCAGTACTTC. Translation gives CASTLAGTGYEQYF.

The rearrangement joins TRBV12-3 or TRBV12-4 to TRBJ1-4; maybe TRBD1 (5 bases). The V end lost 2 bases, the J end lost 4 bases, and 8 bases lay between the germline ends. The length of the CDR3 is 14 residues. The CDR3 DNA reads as TGTGCCAGCAGTTTACAGGGAGTTAATGAAAAACTGTTTTTT. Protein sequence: CASSLQGVNEKLFF.

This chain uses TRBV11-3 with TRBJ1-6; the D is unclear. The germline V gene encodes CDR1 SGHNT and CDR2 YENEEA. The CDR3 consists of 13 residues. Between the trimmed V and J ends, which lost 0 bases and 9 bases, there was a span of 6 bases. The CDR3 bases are TGTGCCAGCAGCTTAGATCCGTCTTCACCCCTCCACTTT. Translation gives CASSLDPSSPLHF. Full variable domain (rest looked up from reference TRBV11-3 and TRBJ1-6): EAGVVQSPRYKIIEKKQPVAFWCNPISGHNTLYWYLQNLGQGPELLIRYENEEAVDDSQLPKDRFSAERLKGVDSTLKIQPAELGDSAVYLCASSLDPSSPLHFGNGTRLTVT.

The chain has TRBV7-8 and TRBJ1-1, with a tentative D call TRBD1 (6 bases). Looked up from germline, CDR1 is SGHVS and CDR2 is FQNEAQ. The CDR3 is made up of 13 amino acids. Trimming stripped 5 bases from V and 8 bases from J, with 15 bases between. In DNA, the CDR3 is TGTGCCAGCAGCCCCTGGGGGGGCGACGAAGCTTTCTTT. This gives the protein CASSPWGGDEAFF. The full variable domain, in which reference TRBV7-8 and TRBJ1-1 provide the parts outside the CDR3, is GAGVSQSPRYKVAKRGQDVALRCDPISGHVSLFWYQQALGQGPEFLTYFQNEAQLDKSGLPSDRFFAERPEGSVSTLKIQRTQQEDSAVYLCASSPWGGDEAFFGQGTRLTVV.

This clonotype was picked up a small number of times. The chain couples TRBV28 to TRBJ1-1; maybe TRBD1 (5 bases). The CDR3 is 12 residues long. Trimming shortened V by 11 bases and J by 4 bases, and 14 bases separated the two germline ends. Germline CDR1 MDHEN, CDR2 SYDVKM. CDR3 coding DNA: TGTGCCTCGCGACGGGGGGGCACTGAAGCTTTCTTT. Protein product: CASRRGGTEAFF. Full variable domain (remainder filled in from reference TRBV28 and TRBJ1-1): DVKVTQSSRYLVKRTGEKVFLECVQDMDHENMFWYRQDPGLGLRLIYFSYDVKMKEKGDIPEGYSVSREKKERFSLILESASTNQTSMYLCASRRGGTEAFFGQGTRLTVV.

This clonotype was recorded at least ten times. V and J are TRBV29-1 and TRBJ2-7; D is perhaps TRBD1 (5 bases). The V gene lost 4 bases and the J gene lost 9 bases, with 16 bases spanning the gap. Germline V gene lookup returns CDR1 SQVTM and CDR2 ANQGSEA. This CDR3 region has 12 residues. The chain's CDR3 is CSVVGSAGWQYF. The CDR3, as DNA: TGCAGCGTTGTTGGGTCCGCAGGGTGGCAGTACTTC.

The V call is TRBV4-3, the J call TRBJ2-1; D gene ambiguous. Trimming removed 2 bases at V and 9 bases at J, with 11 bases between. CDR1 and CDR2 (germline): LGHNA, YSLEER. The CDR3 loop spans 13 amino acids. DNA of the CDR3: TGCGCCAGCAGCCAATTGATTAGGGCTGAGCAGTTCTTC. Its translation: CASSQLIRAEQFF.

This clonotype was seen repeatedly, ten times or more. The CDR3 sequence is CASSASTGTAEQYF. DNA of the CDR3: TGTGCCAGCAGCGCTTCCACCGGGACAGCCGAGCAGTACTTC. The chain has TRBV9 and TRBJ2-7, with 7 bases lining up with TRBD1. Trimming removed 3 bases from V and 6 bases from J; junction bases left unmatched: 9. CDR1 is SGDLS and CDR2 is YYNGEE in the germline V gene. This CDR3 is 14 amino acids long.

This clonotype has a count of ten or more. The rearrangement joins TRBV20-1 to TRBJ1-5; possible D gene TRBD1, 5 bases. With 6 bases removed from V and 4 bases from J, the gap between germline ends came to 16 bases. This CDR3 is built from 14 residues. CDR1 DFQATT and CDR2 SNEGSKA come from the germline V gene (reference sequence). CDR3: CSATPPGVNQPQHF. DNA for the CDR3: TGCAGTGCCACGCCGCCGGGGGTAAATCAGCCCCAGCATTTT.

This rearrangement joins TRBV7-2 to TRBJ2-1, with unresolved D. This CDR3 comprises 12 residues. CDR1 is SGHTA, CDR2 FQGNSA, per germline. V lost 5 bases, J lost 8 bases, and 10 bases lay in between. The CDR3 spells CASSIISDEQFF. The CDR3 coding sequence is TGTGCCAGCAGCATCATTTCTGATGAGCAGTTCTTC.

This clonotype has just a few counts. The CDR3 spells CSAKLGQSNQPQHF. The CDR3 nucleotides read TGCAGTGCCAAATTGGGACAGTCTAATCAGCCCCAGCATTTT. The rearrangement joins TRBV20-1 to TRBJ1-5; TRBD1 matches at 7 bases. The J segment lost 4 bases and the V segment lost 6 bases, leaving 9 bases of the junction unmatched. This CDR3 contains 14 residues. Germline V gives CDR1 DFQATT, CDR2 SNEGSKA (reference sequence).

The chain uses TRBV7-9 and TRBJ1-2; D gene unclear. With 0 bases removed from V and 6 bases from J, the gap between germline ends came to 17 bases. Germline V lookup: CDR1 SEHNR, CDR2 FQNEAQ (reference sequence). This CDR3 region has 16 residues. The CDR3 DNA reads TGTGCCAGCAGCTTAGCGCAGGAGAAAAATTACCATGGCTACACCTTC. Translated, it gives CASSLAQEKNYHGYTF.

The CDR3 sequence: CASSFSGTSDSYEQYF. In DNA form, the CDR3 reads TGCGCCAGCAGCTTCTCCGGGACTAGTGATTCCTACGAGCAGTACTTC. The V and J genes are TRBV5-1 and TRBJ2-7; TRBD2 matches at 8 bases. The CDR3 totals 16 residues. CDR1 and CDR2 (germline): SGHRS, YFSETQ. The junction had 8 bases not matched to a gene; V was cut back by 2 bases and J by 1 base. Full variable domain (rest looked up from reference TRBV5-1 and TRBJ2-7): KAGVTQTPRYLIKTRGQQVTLSCSPISGHRSVSWYQQTPGQGLQFLFEYFSETQRNKGNFPGRFSGRQFSNSRSEMNVSTLELGDSALYLCASSFSGTSDSYEQYFGPGTRLTVT.

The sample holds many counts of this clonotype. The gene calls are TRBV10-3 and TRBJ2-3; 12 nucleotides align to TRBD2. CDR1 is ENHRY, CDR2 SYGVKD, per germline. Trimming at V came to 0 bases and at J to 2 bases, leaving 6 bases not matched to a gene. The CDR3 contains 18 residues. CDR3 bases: TGTGCCATCAGTGAGTCGAAGACTAGCGGGGGACACACAGATACGCAGTATTTT. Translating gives CAISESKTSGGHTDTQYF.

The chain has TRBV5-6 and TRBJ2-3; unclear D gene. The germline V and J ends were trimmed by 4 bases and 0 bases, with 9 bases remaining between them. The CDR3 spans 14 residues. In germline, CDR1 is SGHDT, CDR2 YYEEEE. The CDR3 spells CASSPRPSTDTQYF. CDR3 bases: TGTGCCAGCAGCCCGAGGCCGAGCACAGATACGCAGTATTTT.

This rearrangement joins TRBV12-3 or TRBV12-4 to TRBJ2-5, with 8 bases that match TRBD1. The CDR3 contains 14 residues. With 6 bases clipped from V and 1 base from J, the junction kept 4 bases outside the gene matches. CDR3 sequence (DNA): TGTGCCAGCAGACCGGACAGGGTCCAAGAGACCCAGTACTTC. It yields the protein CASRPDRVQETQYF.

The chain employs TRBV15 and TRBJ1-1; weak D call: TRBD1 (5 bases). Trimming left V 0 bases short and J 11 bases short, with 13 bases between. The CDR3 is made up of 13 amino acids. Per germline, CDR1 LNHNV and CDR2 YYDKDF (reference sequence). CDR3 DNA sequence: TGTGCCACCAGCAGAGATCTCGCAGGGAGGGCTTTCTTT. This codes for CATSRDLAGRAFF.

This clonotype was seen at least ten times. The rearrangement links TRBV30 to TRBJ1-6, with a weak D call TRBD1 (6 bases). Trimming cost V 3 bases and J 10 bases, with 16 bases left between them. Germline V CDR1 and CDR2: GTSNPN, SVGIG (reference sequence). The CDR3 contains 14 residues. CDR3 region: CAWRAGGIGSPLHF. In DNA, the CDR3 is TGTGCCTGGAGAGCCGGGGGCATAGGCTCACCCCTCCACTTT.

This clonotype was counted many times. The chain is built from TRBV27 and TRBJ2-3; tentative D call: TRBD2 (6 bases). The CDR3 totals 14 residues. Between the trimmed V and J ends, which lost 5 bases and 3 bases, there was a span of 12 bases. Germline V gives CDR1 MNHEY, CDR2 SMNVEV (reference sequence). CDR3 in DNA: TGTGCCAGCAGTGCGGGACTTAGAACAGATACGCAGTATTTT. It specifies CASSAGLRTDTQYF.

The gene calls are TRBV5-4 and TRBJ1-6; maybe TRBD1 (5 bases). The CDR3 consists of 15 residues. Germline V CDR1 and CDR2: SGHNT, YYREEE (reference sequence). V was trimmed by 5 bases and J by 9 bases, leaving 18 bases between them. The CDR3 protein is CASSSGTTSASPLHF. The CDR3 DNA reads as TGTGCCAGCAGTTCCGGGACGACGTCCGCTTCACCCCTCCACTTT.

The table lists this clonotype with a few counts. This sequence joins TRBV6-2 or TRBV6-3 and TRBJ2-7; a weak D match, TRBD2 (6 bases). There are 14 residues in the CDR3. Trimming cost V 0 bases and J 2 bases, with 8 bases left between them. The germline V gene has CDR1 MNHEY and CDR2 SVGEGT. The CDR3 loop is CASSYSEGPYEQYF. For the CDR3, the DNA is TGTGCCAGCAGTTACTCGGAGGGCCCCTACGAGCAGTACTTC.

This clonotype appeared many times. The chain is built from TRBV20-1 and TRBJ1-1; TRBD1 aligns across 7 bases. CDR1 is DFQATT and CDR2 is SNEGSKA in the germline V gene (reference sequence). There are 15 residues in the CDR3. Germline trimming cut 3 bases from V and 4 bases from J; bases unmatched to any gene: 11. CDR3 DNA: TGCAGTGCTAGTCAACACAGGGGAAGGTCCACTGAAGCTTTCTTT. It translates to CSASQHRGRSTEAFF.